This T cell receptor (beta chain) was captured by sequencing in a study of T cell responses to AZD1222 COVID-19 vaccine. CDR1 is KGHDR, CDR2 SFDVKD, per germline. CDR3 length: 11 amino acids. With 6 bases removed from V and 4 bases from J, the gap between germline ends came to 5 bases. Only in-frame clones appear in the TCRdb table, and some are missing; sequencing was by immunoSEQ multiplex PCR. There are some 150,000 clones in the sample; around 85% occur only once, and around 8% lies in the top ten. The starting material was peripheral blood, obtained 28 days after the second dose of the MenACWY control vaccine. The clonotype comes from an adult who received the MenACWY meningococcal vaccine as a control. The J gene is TRBJ1-1, the V gene TRBV24-1; the D is unclear. The CDR3 bases are TGTGCCACCAGTACGGGCACTGAAGCTTTCTTT. It translates to CATSTGTEAFF.